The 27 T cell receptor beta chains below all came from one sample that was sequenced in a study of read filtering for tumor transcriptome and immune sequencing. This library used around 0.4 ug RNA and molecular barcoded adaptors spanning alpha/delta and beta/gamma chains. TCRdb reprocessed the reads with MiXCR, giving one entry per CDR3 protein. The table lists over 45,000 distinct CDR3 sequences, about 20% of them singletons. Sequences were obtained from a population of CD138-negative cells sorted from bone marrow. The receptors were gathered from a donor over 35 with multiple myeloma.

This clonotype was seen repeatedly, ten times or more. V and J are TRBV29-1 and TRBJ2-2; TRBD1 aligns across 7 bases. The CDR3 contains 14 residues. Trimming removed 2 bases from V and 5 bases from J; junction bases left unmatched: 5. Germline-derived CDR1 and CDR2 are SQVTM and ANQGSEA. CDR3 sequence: CSVELTGRTGELFF. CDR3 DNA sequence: TGCAGCGTTGAACTGACAGGGAGAACCGGGGAGCTGTTTTTT.

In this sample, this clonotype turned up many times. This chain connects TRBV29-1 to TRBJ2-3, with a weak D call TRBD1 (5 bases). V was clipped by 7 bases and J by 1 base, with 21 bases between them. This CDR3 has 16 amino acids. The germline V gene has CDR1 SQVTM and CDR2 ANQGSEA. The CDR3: CSANFPGHLGTDTQYF. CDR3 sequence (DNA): TGCAGCGCAAACTTCCCCGGACACCTCGGCACAGATACGCAGTATTTT.

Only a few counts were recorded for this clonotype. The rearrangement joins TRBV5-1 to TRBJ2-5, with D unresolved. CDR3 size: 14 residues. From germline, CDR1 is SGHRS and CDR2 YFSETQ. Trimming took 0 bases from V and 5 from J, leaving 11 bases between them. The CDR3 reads CASSLGAGSETQYF. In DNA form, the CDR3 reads TGCGCCAGCAGCTTGGGGGCAGGAAGCGAGACCCAGTACTTC.

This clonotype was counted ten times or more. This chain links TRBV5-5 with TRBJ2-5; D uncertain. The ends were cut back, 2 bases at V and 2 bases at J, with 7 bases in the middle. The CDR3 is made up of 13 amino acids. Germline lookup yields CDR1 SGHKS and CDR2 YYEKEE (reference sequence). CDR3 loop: CASSFGQQETQYF. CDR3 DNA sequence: TGTGCCAGCAGCTTCGGGCAGCAAGAGACCCAGTACTTC.

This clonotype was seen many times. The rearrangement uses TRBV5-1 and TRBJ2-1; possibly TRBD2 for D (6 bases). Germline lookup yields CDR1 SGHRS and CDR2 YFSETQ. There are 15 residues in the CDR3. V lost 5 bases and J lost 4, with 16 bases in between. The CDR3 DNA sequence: TGCGCCAGCAGAGAGGAACTAGCTAGTTACAATGAGCAGTTCTTC. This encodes CASREELASYNEQFF.

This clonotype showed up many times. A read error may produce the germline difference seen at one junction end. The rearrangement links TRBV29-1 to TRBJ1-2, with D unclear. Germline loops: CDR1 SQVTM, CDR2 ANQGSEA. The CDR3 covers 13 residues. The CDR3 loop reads CSAEQVGGYGYTF. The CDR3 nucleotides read TGCAGCGCTGAACAAGTGGGAGGCTATGGCTACACCTTC.

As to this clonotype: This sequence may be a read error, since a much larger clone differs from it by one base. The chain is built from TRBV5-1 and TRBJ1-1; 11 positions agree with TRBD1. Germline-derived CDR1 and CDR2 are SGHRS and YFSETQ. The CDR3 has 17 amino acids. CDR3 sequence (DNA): TGCGCCAGCAGCGCCGGACAGGGGGCGCGGTTTGGCACTAAAGCTTTTTTT. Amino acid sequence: CASSAGQGARFGTKAFF.

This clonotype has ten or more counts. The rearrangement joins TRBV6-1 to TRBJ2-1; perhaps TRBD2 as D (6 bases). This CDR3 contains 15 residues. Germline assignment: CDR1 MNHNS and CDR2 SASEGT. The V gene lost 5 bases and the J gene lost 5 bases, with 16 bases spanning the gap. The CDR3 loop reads CASSWGGRTDNEQFF. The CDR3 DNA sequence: TGTGCCAGCAGTTGGGGTGGGAGGACCGACAATGAGCAGTTCTTC.

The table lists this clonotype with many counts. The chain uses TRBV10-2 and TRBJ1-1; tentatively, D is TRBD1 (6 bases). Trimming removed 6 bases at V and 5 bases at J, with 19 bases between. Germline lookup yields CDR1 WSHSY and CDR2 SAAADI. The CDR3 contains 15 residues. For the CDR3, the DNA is TGCGCCAGCAGAAAGATACAGGGTCGAGTTACTGAAGCTTTCTTT. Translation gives CASRKIQGRVTEAFF.

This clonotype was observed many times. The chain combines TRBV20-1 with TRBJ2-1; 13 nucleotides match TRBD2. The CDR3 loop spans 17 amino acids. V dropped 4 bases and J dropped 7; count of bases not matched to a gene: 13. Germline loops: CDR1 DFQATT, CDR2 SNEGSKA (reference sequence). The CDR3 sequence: CSANSGLAGVLGNEQFF. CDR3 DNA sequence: TGCAGTGCTAACTCAGGACTAGCGGGAGTTCTTGGGAATGAGCAGTTCTTC.

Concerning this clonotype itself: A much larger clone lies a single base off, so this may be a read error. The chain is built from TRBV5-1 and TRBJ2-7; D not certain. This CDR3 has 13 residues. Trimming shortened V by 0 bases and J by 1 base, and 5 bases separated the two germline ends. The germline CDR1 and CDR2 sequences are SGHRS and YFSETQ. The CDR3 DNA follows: TGCGCCAGCAGCTTGGCCTATTCCTACGAGCAGTACTTC. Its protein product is CASSLAYSYEQYF.

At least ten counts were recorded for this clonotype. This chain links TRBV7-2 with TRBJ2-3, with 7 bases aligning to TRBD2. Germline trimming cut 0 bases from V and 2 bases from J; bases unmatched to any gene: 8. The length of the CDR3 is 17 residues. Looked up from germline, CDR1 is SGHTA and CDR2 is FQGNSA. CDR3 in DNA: TGTGCCAGCAGCTTAGCGCTGATGGGGGGGGTCACAGATACGCAGTATTTT. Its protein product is CASSLALMGGVTDTQYF. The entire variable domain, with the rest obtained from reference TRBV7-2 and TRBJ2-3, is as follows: GAGVSQSPSNKVTEKGKDVELRCDPISGHTALYWYRQSLGQGLEFLIYFQGNSAPDKSGLPSDRFSAERTGGSVSTLTIQRTQQEDSAVYLCASSLALMGGVTDTQYFGPGTRLTVL.

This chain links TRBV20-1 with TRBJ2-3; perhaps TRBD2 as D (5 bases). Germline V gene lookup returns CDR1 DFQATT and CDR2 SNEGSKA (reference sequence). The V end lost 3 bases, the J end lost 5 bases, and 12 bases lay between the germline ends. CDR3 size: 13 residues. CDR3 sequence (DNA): TGCAGTGCTAGTGAGGGTACACAAGATACGCAGTATTTT. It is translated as CSASEGTQDTQYF.

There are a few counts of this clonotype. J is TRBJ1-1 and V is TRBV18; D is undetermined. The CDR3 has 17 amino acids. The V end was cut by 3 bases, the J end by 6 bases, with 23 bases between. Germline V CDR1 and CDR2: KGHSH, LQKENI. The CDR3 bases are TGTGCCAGCTCACCTTCGGCGCCCCCAACTCTTCCCCCTGAAGCTTTCTTT. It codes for CASSPSAPPTLPPEAFF.

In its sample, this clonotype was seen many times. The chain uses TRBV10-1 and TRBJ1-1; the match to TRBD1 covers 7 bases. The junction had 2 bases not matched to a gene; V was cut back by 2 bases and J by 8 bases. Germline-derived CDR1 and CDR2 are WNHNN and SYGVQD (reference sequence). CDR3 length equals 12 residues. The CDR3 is CASSEGTEEAFF. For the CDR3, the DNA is TGCGCCAGCAGTGAGGGGACAGAGGAAGCTTTCTTT.

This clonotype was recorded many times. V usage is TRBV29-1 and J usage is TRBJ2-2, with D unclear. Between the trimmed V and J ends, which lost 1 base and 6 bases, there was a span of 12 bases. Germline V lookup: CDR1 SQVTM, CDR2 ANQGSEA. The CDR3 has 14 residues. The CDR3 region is CSVEGSARSGELFF. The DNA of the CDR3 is TGCAGCGTTGAAGGTTCGGCCCGGTCCGGGGAGCTGTTTTTT.

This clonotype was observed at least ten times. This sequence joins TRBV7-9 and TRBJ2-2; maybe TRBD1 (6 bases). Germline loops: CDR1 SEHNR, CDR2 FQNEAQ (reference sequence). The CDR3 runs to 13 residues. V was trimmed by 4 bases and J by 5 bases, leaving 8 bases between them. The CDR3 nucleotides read TGTGCCAGCAGCTCAGGGGTTACCGGGGAGCTGTTTTTT. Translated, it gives CASSSGVTGELFF. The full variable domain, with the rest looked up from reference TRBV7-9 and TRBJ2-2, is DTGVSQNPRHKITKRGQNVTFRCDPISEHNRLYWYRQTLGQGPEFLTYFQNEAQLEKSRLLSDRFSAERPKGSFSTLEIQRTEQGDSAMYLCASSSGVTGELFFGEGSRLTVL.

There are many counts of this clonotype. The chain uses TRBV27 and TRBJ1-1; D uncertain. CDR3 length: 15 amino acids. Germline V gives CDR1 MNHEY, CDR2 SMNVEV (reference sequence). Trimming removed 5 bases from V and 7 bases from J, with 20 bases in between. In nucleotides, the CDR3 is TGTGCCAGCAGTCACCTCGGAGATAGGGTGGGTGAAGCTTTCTTT. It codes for CASSHLGDRVGEAFF.

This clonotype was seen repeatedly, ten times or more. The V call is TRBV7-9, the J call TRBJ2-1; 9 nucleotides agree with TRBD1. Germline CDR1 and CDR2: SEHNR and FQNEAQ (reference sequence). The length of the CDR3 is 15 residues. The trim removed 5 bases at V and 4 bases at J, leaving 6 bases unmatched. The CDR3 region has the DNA TGTGCCAGCAGCCCACCGGGACAGGGTTACAATGAGCAGTTCTTC. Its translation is CASSPPGQGYNEQFF.

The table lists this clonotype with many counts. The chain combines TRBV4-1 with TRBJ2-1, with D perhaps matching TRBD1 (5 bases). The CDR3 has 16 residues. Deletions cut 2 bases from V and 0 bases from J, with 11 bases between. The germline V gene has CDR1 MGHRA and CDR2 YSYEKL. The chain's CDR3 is CASSQLDMISYNEQFF. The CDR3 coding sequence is TGCGCCAGCAGCCAACTGGACATGATCTCCTACAATGAGCAGTTCTTC.

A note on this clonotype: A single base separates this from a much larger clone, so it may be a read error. The CDR3 DNA is TGCAGTGCCCAAGCGGGGAGCTCCTACTATGAGCAGTTCTTC. It encodes CSAQAGSSYYEQFF. The J gene is TRBJ2-1, the V gene TRBV20-1; 7 nucleotides agree with TRBD2. Germline CDR1 is DFQATT and CDR2 is SNEGSKA (reference sequence). CDR3 length: 14 residues.

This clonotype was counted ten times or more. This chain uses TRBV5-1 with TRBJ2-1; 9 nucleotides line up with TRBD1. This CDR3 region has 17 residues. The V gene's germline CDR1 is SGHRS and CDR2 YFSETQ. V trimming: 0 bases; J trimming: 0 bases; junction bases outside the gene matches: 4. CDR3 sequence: CASSLGPDRGSYNEQFF. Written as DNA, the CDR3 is TGCGCCAGCAGCTTGGGTCCGGACAGGGGCTCCTACAATGAGCAGTTCTTC.

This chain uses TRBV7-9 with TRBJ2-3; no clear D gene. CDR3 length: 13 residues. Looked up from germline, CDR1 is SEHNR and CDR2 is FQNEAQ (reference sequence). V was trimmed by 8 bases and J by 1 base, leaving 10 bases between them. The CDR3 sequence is CASAVVGTDTQYF. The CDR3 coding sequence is TGTGCCAGCGCGGTTGTGGGCACAGATACGCAGTATTTT.

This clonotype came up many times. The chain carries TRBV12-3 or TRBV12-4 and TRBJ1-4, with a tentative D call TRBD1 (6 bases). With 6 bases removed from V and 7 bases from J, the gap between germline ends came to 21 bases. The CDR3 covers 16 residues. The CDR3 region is CASSEAVGGGSEKLFF. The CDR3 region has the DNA TGTGCCAGCAGCGAAGCTGTCGGGGGCGGAAGTGAAAAACTGTTTTTT.

This CDR3 reads CASSPGHSGETQYF. As DNA, the CDR3 is TGTGCCAGCAGCCCCGGGCACTCAGGAGAGACCCAGTACTTC. This chain links TRBV7-9 with TRBJ2-5; D gene unclear. The CDR3 length is 14 residues. The germline V and J ends were trimmed by 5 bases and 4 bases, with 14 bases remaining between them. Germline-derived CDR1 and CDR2 are SEHNR and FQNEAQ (reference sequence). Full variable domain (outside the CDR3, taken from reference TRBV7-9 and TRBJ2-5): DTGVSQNPRHKITKRGQNVTFRCDPISEHNRLYWYRQTLGQGPEFLTYFQNEAQLEKSRLLSDRFSAERPKGSFSTLEIQRTEQGDSAMYLCASSPGHSGETQYFGPGTRLLVL.

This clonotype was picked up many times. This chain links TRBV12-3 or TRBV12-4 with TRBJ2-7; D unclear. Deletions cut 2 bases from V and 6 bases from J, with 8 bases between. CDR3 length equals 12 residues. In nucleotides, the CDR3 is TGTGCCAGCAGTTTATTGGGTGCCGAGCAGTACTTC. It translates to CASSLLGAEQYF.

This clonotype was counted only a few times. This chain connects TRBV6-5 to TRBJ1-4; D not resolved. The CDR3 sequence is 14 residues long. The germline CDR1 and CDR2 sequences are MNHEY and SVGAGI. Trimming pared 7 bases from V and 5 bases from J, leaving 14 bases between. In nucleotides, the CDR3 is TGTGCCAGCAAAACTGGGGATAGAAATGAAAAACTGTTTTTT. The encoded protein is CASKTGDRNEKLFF.